This T cell receptor beta chain comes out of a study of blood T cell repertoires in COVID-19. Looking at the study overall: Acute and convalescent COVID-19 samples came from the United States, Italy and Spain. PBMCs, B-cell-depleted T cells, or T cells were the source of the cDNA or gDNA that made up the material.

Germline V gene lookup returns CDR1 MNHEY and CDR2 SMNVEV (reference sequence). V lost 3 bases and J lost 2, with 11 bases in between. The CDR3 runs to 14 residues. Seattle's enrolled individuals joined amid active infection and were then monitored longitudinally. In the authors' methods: How many nucleated cells were present was estimated from reference gene primer amplification. TCRdb keeps only in-frame clones here, not all; method: immunoSEQ multiplex PCR. The V and J calls and clone size are taken from that table; D and trimming were inferred from the DNA. This table holds fewer than 400,000 clones, 85% to 90% found once.

This receptor was taken from a woman aged 25 to 39 with COVID-19, enrolled during active disease. Sample: peripheral blood. The chain joins TRBV27 to TRBJ2-7, with a weak D call TRBD2 (6 bases). The CDR3 region is CASSFSAGTYEQYF. For the CDR3, the DNA is TGTGCCAGCAGTTTCTCAGCGGGCACCTACGAGCAGTACTTC.